This T cell receptor beta chain originates from a study of control samples from healthy donors and cancer patients. Profiled with immunoSEQ multiplex PCR; TCRdb holds only in-frame clones, not every one. The sample lists about 82,000 clones, 89% occurring once. This CDR3 is 14 amino acids long. Trimming left V 6 bases short and J 3 bases short, with 15 bases between. Germline CDR1 is MNHNY and CDR2 is SVGAGI (reference sequence). The sequence was obtained from a man aged 45-60 years in good health. This chain links TRBV6-6 with TRBJ2-7, with D tentatively TRBD1 or TRBD2 (5 bases each). Sequencing input: blood. CDR3 bases: TGTGCCAGCAGCCCCGTGGCAGGGAGCTACGAGCAGTACTTC. It translates to CASSPVAGSYEQYF.